This T cell receptor (beta chain) was identified in a study of shared clonotypes between healthy human individuals. Method: immunoSEQ multiplex PCR; TCRdb's copy keeps in-frame clones and lacks some. The sample holds approximately 1,000,000 clones, around 78% seen once. With respect to this clone: At one end the junction does not follow the germline gene, possibly because of a read error.

CDR1 and CDR2 (germline): SGHRS, YFSETQ. This CDR3 has 12 residues. The source is a man aged 18 to 35 in good health. Some clones in this sample may be carry-over from other donors' samples. The sequenced sample was memory CD4+ T cells from PBMCs. Subset reported: CD45RA-negative fraction. The chain recombines TRBV5-1 with TRBJ2-2; D uncertain. CDR3 residues: CASRFSTGELFF. In DNA, the CDR3 is TGCGCCAGCCGCTTTTCCACCGGGGAGCTGTTTTTT.